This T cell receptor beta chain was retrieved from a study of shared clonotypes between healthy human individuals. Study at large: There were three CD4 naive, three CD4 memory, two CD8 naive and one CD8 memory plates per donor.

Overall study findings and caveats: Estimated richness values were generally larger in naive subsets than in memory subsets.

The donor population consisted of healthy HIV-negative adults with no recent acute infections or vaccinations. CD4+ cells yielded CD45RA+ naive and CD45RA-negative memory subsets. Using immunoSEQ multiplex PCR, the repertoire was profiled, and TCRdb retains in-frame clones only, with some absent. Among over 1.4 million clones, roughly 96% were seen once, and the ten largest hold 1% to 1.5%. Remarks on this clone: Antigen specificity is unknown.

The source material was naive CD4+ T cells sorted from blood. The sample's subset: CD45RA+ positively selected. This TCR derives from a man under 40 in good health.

CDR3 DNA sequence: TGCGCCAGCAGCTTGGCCTTGATGGACAGGGGGACAGATACGCAGTATTTT. Protein sequence: CASSLALMDRGTDTQYF. The V gene is TRBV5-1, the J gene TRBJ2-3; 10 bases match TRBD1. The CDR3 totals 17 residues. The germline V gene has CDR1 SGHRS and CDR2 YFSETQ. Unmatched junction bases numbered 7, after V lost 0 bases and J lost 3 bases. Complete variable domain (other parts from reference TRBV5-1 and TRBJ2-3): KAGVTQTPRYLIKTRGQQVTLSCSPISGHRSVSWYQQTPGQGLQFLFEYFSETQRNKGNFPGRFSGRQFSNSRSEMNVSTLELGDSALYLCASSLALMDRGTDTQYFGPGTRLTVL.